A selection of T cell receptor beta chains follows, all from one sample in a study of T-cell memory formation after mild COVID-19. From the 5' RACE reads, TCRdb called clonotypes with MiXCR, one entry per CDR3 protein. The sample has about 450,000 distinct CDR3 sequences; 20% to 30% are singletons. Sequenced sample: PBMCs or a T cell subset sorted from them (not recorded which). These receptors all stem from an adult woman who had mild COVID-19 (a few samples of this study predate the infection). Cell type and time point are not known. Each CDR3 is given with its conserved first and last residue. D genes are given only for firm matches. Some rows mark clone size as missing; the rest say once, few, many or name a class of expanded clone.

CDR3aa,CDR3nt,d_gene,len,abundance,j_gene,v_gene
CASSLRQGTNYGYTF,TGTGCCAGCTCCCTAAGACAGGGAACTAACTATGGCTACACCTTC,TRBD1,15,.,TRBJ1-2,TRBV18
CASSVRTDTQYF,TGTGCCAGCAGTGTTAGAACAGATACGCAGTATTTT,.,12,.,TRBJ2-3,TRBV2
CATSDPGQGAFGTGELFF,TGTGCCACCAGTGATCCTGGACAGGGGGCTTTTGGCACCGGGGAGCTGTTTTTT,TRBD1,18,.,TRBJ2-2,TRBV24-1
CASSSAGSSYNEQFF,TGTGCCAGCAGCTCCGCAGGGAGCTCCTACAATGAGCAGTTCTTC,.,15,many,TRBJ2-1,TRBV7-9
CATSDLSWDRGGDEQFF,TGTGCCACCAGTGATTTGAGTTGGGACAGGGGAGGCGATGAGCAGTTCTTC,TRBD1,17,.,TRBJ2-1,TRBV24-1
CASSFLAGENNEQFF,TGTGCCAGCAGCTTTTTAGCGGGAGAAAACAATGAGCAGTTCTTC,TRBD2,15,.,TRBJ2-1,TRBV7-3
CASSLAIGTEAFF,TGTGCCAGCAGTTTAGCGATCGGCACTGAAGCTTTCTTT,.,13,.,TRBJ1-1,TRBV12-3/TRBV12-4
CASSQGVPGQGAGTEAFF,TGCGCCAGCAGCCAAGGGGTCCCGGGACAGGGGGCGGGAACTGAAGCTTTCTTT,TRBD1,18,.,TRBJ1-1,TRBV4-1
CSARDLWETYEQYF,TGCAGTGCTAGAGATTTGTGGGAAACCTACGAGCAGTACTTC,.,14,.,TRBJ2-7,TRBV20-1
CASSPGGGHDEKLFF,TGCGCCAGCAGCCCGGGTGGGGGGCACGACGAAAAACTGTTTTTT,.,15,.,TRBJ1-4,TRBV5-1
CASSRGGSPQPQHF,TGTGCCAGCAGCCGCGGGGGTTCACCTCAGCCCCAGCATTTT,.,14,.,TRBJ1-5,TRBV7-2
CAWSVGRKEQFF,TGTGCCTGGAGTGTAGGGCGGAAGGAGCAGTTCTTC,.,12,once,TRBJ2-1,TRBV30
CATSLIPILPGARTGELFF,TGTGCCACCAGTCTCATTCCCATCCTACCGGGGGCGCGTACCGGGGAGCTGTTTTTT,.,19,.,TRBJ2-2,TRBV24-1